This T cell receptor beta chain comes out of a study of cytomegalovirus exposure and HLA in healthy donors. The junction had 5 bases not matched to a gene; V was cut back by 8 bases and J by 7 bases. This CDR3 is 13 amino acids long. The V gene's germline CDR1 is MNHEY and CDR2 SVGAGI. This clone was picked up one time. The PCR used 60 Vbeta and 13 Jbeta primers. Sequenced by immunoSEQ multiplex PCR; TCRdb stores in-frame clones only, minus some. The table shows around 100,000 clones, with about 79% occurring only once. Sequenced material: PBMCs. The TCR sequence derives from a female donor in good health and CMV-seropositive. The V gene is TRBV6-5, the J gene TRBJ2-1, with 10 bases fitting TRBD1. The CDR3 nucleotides read TGTGCCAGCGACCGGGACAGGGGTAATGAGCAGTTCTTC. It is translated as CASDRDRGNEQFF.